Each of the 27 T cell receptor beta chains below was sequenced from the same sample in a study of T cell changes during pregnancy in multiple sclerosis. Data came from immunoSEQ multiplex PCR; TCRdb stores just in-frame clones and leaves some out. The data show roughly 86,000 clones, 85% to 95% seen once. The input for sequencing was peripheral blood, taken in the first trimester of pregnancy. Receptor source: a female donor with multiple sclerosis, enrolled in a pregnancy study.

As to this clone: Other DNA sequences from this sample encode an identical CDR3 as well. J is TRBJ2-3 and V is TRBV6-5, with TRBD2 matching over 7 bases. The germline V gene has CDR1 MNHEY and CDR2 SVGAGI. The CDR3 is 15 amino acids. V shed 3 bases, J shed 3 bases, and the junction held 6 bases outside the gene matches. The CDR3 here is CASSYVGGGTDTQYF. CDR3 bases: TGTGCCAGCAGTTATGTGGGGGGAGGGACAGATACGCAGTATTTT.

The chain uses TRBV25-1 and TRBJ1-6, with 11 bases matching TRBD1. This CDR3 has 15 residues. V gave up 4 bases and J gave up 7 bases; unmatched junction bases: 3. Germline CDR1 is MGHDK and CDR2 is SYGVNS. This CDR3 is CASSAGQGVNSPLHF. In DNA form, the CDR3 reads TGTGCCAGCAGTGCGGGACAGGGGGTAAATTCACCCCTCCACTTT.

CDR3 sequence (DNA): TGTGCCAGCAGTTCCCCTGGACAGGGTAACGAAAAACTGTTTTTT. Its translation: CASSSPGQGNEKLFF. This chain uses TRBV7-2 with TRBJ1-4, with 8 nucleotides matching TRBD1. The junction had 11 bases not matched to a gene; V was cut back by 6 bases and J by 8 bases. This CDR3 spans 15 amino acids. Looked up from germline, CDR1 is SGHTA and CDR2 is FQGNSA.

The CDR3 sequence: CASLQGWNGVTYEQYF. Written as DNA, the CDR3 is TGTGCCAGTCTGCAGGGATGGAATGGAGTCACCTACGAGCAGTACTTC. The rearrangement joins TRBV5-8 to TRBJ2-7, with D possibly TRBD1 on 5 matching bases. Germline lookup yields CDR1 SGHTS and CDR2 YDEGEE. The CDR3 length is 16 residues. Trimming cost V 8 bases and J 2 bases, with 23 bases left between them.

This clone was counted a few times. The chain links TRBV19 to TRBJ2-1, with 11 positions matching TRBD2. V was clipped by 7 bases and J by 10 bases; unmatched bases: 3. The CDR3 sequence is 12 residues long. The germline V gene has CDR1 LNHDA and CDR2 SQIVND (reference sequence). As DNA, the CDR3 is TGTGCCAGTACTAGCGGGAGGTACGAGCAGTTCTTC. Its protein is CASTSGRYEQFF.

This chain joins TRBV9 and TRBJ2-2; 10 nucleotides align to TRBD2. Germline trimming cut 1 base from V and 4 bases from J; bases unmatched to any gene: 4. CDR1 and CDR2 (germline): SGDLS, YYNGEE. This CDR3 is 16 amino acids long. The CDR3 sequence: CASSVRASGGTGELFF. CDR3 nucleotide sequence: TGTGCCAGCAGCGTACGGGCTAGCGGGGGCACCGGGGAGCTGTTTTTT.

The chain joins TRBV13 to TRBJ1-1, with 8 bases identical to TRBD1. The germline V gene has CDR1 PRHDT and CDR2 FYEKMQ (reference sequence). The CDR3 loop spans 15 amino acids. With V trimmed by 0 bases and J by 1 base, 1 base remained unmatched. The CDR3 DNA sequence: TGTGCCAGCAGCTTAGGCGGACAGGGGAACACTGAAGCTTTCTTT. Protein product: CASSLGGQGNTEAFF.

The chain has TRBV7-8 and TRBJ2-5, with TRBD1 as a possible D gene (5 bases). The CDR3 length is 14 residues. The V end lost 9 bases, the J end lost 5 bases, and 19 bases lay between the germline ends. Germline CDR1 reads SGHVS; CDR2 reads FQNEAQ. The CDR3, as DNA: TGTGCCAGTCCCCCCTCACAGGCGTTTGAGACCCAGTACTTC. Translated, it gives CASPPSQAFETQYF. Filled out from reference TRBV7-8 and TRBJ2-5, the complete variable domain reads GAGVSQSPRYKVAKRGQDVALRCDPISGHVSLFWYQQALGQGPEFLTYFQNEAQLDKSGLPSDRFFAERPEGSVSTLKIQRTQQEDSAVYLCASPPSQAFETQYFGPGTRLLVL.

This chain joins TRBV7-9 and TRBJ2-3; D perhaps matches TRBD2 (5 bases). The germline V gene has CDR1 SEHNR and CDR2 FQNEAQ (reference sequence). Trimming took off 4 bases at V and 3 bases at J, with 11 bases between the two ends. CDR3 length: 14 residues. CDR3 nucleotide sequence: TGTGCCAGCAGCTGGGGAGAGGTAACAGATACGCAGTATTTT. Translation: CASSWGEVTDTQYF.

The rearrangement links TRBV4-2 to TRBJ2-3; tentatively, D is TRBD1 (6 bases). Trimming left V 4 bases short and J 1 base short, with 18 bases between. This CDR3 contains 17 residues. Germline V gene data show CDR1 as LGHNA and CDR2 as YNFKEQ. CDR3 protein: CASSPRNRDLGTDTQYF. CDR3 nucleotide sequence: TGTGCCAGCAGCCCTAGAAACAGGGATCTGGGCACAGATACGCAGTATTTT.

CDR3 in amino acids: CASSQTSGITSTIGELFF. CDR3 DNA sequence: TGCGCCAGCAGCCAGACTAGCGGGATTACCTCAACGATCGGGGAGCTGTTTTTT. The chain uses TRBV4-3 and TRBJ2-2; 11 bases are shared with TRBD2. The CDR3 consists of 18 residues. CDR1 is LGHNA and CDR2 is YSLEER in the germline V gene. J was trimmed by 7 bases and V by 3 bases; bases with no gene match: 13.

The V call is TRBV2, the J call TRBJ2-7; D might be TRBD2 (6 bases). The CDR3 loop spans 13 amino acids. Trimming took off 5 bases at V and 4 bases at J, with 12 bases between the two ends. From germline, CDR1 is SNHLY and CDR2 FYNNEI. The CDR3 loop reads CASSLRDLYEQYF. CDR3 nucleotide sequence: TGTGCCAGCAGTCTCCGGGACTTGTACGAGCAGTACTTC.

V gene TRBV2 combines with J gene TRBJ2-2, with D possibly being TRBD1 (6 bases). The CDR3 length is 15 residues. V was pared by 9 bases and J by 1 base, with 15 bases between. Germline V CDR1 and CDR2: SNHLY, FYNNEI. The CDR3 coding sequence is TGTGCCAGTAAACCGGGACACTTGAACACCGGGGAGCTGTTTTTT. Translating gives CASKPGHLNTGELFF.

The chain uses TRBV6-6 and TRBJ2-2, with a tentative D call TRBD1 (6 bases). CDR3 length: 15 amino acids. V lost 5 bases and J 2 bases, leaving 12 bases between the germline ends. Germline V gives CDR1 MNHNY, CDR2 SVGAGI (reference sequence). For the CDR3, the DNA is TGTGCCAGCAGTCCAGGGGCAACCAACACCGGGGAGCTGTTTTTT. It is translated as CASSPGATNTGELFF.

The rearrangement joins TRBV30 to TRBJ1-5; 8 bases line up with TRBD1. The CDR3 has 15 residues. Germline-derived CDR1 and CDR2 are GTSNPN and SVGIG (reference sequence). V trimming: 3 bases; J trimming: 7 bases; junction bases outside the gene matches: 11. CDR3: CAWSQRRGQGQPQHF. The CDR3 DNA sequence: TGTGCCTGGAGCCAACGCAGGGGGCAGGGGCAGCCCCAGCATTTT.

V gene TRBV30 combines with J gene TRBJ2-5, with a tentative D call TRBD2 (5 bases). The V gene's germline CDR1 is GTSNPN and CDR2 SVGIG (reference sequence). Trimming removed 3 bases at V and 4 bases at J, with 9 bases between. The CDR3 covers 12 residues. The chain's CDR3 is CAWSKTTETQYF. The CDR3 nucleotides are TGTGCCTGGAGCAAGACTACAGAGACCCAGTACTTC.

This clone is a singleton in its sample. One end of the junction does not line up with germline, which may come from a read error. The chain joins TRBV28 to TRBJ2-4, with 9 bases lining up with TRBD2. The CDR3 consists of 15 residues. The germline V gene has CDR1 MDHEN and CDR2 SYDVKM. This CDR3 reads CASSPSGLATDIRYF. The CDR3 DNA follows: TGTGCCAGCAGTCCATCAGGACTAGCGACCGACATTCGGTACTTC.

J is TRBJ2-5 and V is TRBV15; possibly TRBD1 for D (5 bases). There are 14 residues in the CDR3. V lost 0 bases and J 4 bases, leaving 9 bases between the germline ends. CDR1 and CDR2 (germline): LNHNV, YYDKDF (reference sequence). CDR3 amino acids: CATSRDRAAETQYF. CDR3 DNA sequence: TGTGCCACCAGCAGAGACAGGGCAGCAGAGACCCAGTACTTC. The full variable domain, in which reference TRBV15 and TRBJ2-5 provide the parts outside the CDR3, is DAMVIQNPRYQVTQFGKPVTLSCSQTLNHNVMYWYQQKSSQAPKLLFHYYDKDFNNEADTPDNFQSRRPNTSFCFLDIRSPGLGDTAMYLCATSRDRAAETQYFGPGTRLLVL.

The chain has TRBV6-1 and TRBJ2-7; D gene unclear. Trimming stripped 8 bases from V and 3 bases from J, with 5 bases between. Germline CDR1 reads MNHNS; CDR2 reads SASEGT. There are 10 residues in the CDR3. The CDR3 bases are TGTGCCAGCTACTACTACGAGCAGTACTTC. Its protein is CASYYYEQYF.

The rearrangement uses TRBV28 and TRBJ2-7, with TRBD1 identical over 9 bases. Germline assignment: CDR1 MDHEN and CDR2 SYDVKM. Trimming at V came to 5 bases and at J to 4 bases, leaving 3 bases not matched to a gene. The CDR3 consists of 13 residues. The CDR3 sequence: CASSPTGGYEQYF. The DNA of the CDR3 is TGTGCCAGCAGTCCGACAGGGGGTTACGAGCAGTACTTC.

This chain links TRBV27 with TRBJ2-3; 8 nucleotides agree with TRBD2. V lost 1 base to trimming and J lost 1 base; unmatched junction nucleotides: 4. Germline lookup yields CDR1 MNHEY and CDR2 SMNVEV (reference sequence). The CDR3 extends over 16 amino acids. In nucleotides, the CDR3 is TGTGCCAGCAGTTTATGGGCGACTAGCGGCACAGATACGCAGTATTTT. Translating it yields CASSLWATSGTDTQYF.

This clone appeared once. This chain uses TRBV5-4 with TRBJ2-7, with 9 bases that match TRBD2. Germline CDR1 reads SGHNT; CDR2 reads YYREEE (reference sequence). The CDR3 runs to 15 residues. V was pared by 6 bases and J by 7 bases, with 14 bases of the junction left unmatched. The CDR3 is CASTPPRGRAEEQYF. Here the CDR3 DNA reads TGTGCCAGCACCCCACCTCGCGGGAGGGCGGAAGAGCAGTACTTC.

This rearrangement joins TRBV19 to TRBJ1-1, with unresolved D. The CDR3 is 15 amino acids. V was trimmed by 4 bases and J by 8 bases, leaving 20 bases between them. Germline CDR1 is LNHDA and CDR2 is SQIVND (reference sequence). The CDR3 DNA reads as TGTGCCAGTAGTAGGTCCGGCAGGCCCCTTACCGAAGCTTTCTTT. Translated: CASSRSGRPLTEAFF.

The chain is built from TRBV4-1 and TRBJ1-2, with unresolved D. Germline assignment: CDR1 MGHRA and CDR2 YSYEKL. Trimming cost V 0 bases and J 8 bases, with 16 bases left between them. This CDR3 is built from 15 residues. The CDR3 DNA follows: TGCGCCAGCAGCCAAGATCGGCCGAGGGTCTCCGGCTACACCTTC. Translation gives CASSQDRPRVSGYTF.

The chain uses TRBV5-1 and TRBJ2-1; a possible D gene is TRBD2 (5 bases). The V end was cut by 4 bases, the J end by 4 bases, with 24 bases between. The CDR3 is 18 residues long. The germline gives CDR1 SGHRS, CDR2 YFSETQ. In DNA, the CDR3 is TGCGCCAGCAGCCCGACGGTGGGAGTTGTCCCCTCGTACAATGAGCAGTTCTTC. Its translation: CASSPTVGVVPSYNEQFF.

The gene calls are TRBV28 and TRBJ2-7; D not certain. The V gene's germline CDR1 is MDHEN and CDR2 SYDVKM. Trimming cost V 6 bases and J 3 bases, with 15 bases left between them. This CDR3 comprises 14 residues. Written as DNA, the CDR3 is TGTGCCAGCAGGCCTCAAGCTAAACTCTACGAGCAGTACTTC. This encodes CASRPQAKLYEQYF.

The chain is built from TRBV7-6 and TRBJ2-1, with TRBD2 identical over 8 bases. The CDR3 contains 16 residues. Germline CDR1 is SGHVS and CDR2 is FNYEAQ. Losses at the gene ends were 5 bases for V and 0 bases for J; bases not matched to a gene: 6. The CDR3: CASSNLAGSSYNEQFF. The CDR3 region has the DNA TGTGCCAGCAGCAACTTAGCGGGAAGCTCCTACAATGAGCAGTTCTTC.